This T cell receptor beta chain originates from a study of blood T cell repertoires in COVID-19. This table comes from immunoSEQ multiplex PCR, and its TCRdb copy is limited to in-frame clones, with some not included. Of a few hundred thousand clones listed, around nine tenths are singletons. Germline V lookup: CDR1 SEHNR, CDR2 FQNEAQ (reference sequence). The CDR3 is 17 amino acids. After removal of 5 bases from V and 5 bases from J, the junction contained 12 bases not matched to a gene. This chain joins TRBV7-9 and TRBJ1-2, with 12 bases aligning to TRBD1. The sequence was obtained from a woman younger than 30 who had been exposed to COVID-19. The source material was PBMCs or T cells enriched from blood (not recorded which). In nucleotides, the CDR3 is TGTGCCAGCAGCACCCCCGGGACAGGGGGCGTTCAGTATGGCTACACCTTC. Translation: CASSTPGTGGVQYGYTF. The whole variable domain, remainder taken from reference TRBV7-9 and TRBJ1-2, is DTGVSQNPRHKITKRGQNVTFRCDPISEHNRLYWYRQTLGQGPEFLTYFQNEAQLEKSRLLSDRFSAERPKGSFSTLEIQRTEQGDSAMYLCASSTPGTGGVQYGYTFGSGTRLTVV.